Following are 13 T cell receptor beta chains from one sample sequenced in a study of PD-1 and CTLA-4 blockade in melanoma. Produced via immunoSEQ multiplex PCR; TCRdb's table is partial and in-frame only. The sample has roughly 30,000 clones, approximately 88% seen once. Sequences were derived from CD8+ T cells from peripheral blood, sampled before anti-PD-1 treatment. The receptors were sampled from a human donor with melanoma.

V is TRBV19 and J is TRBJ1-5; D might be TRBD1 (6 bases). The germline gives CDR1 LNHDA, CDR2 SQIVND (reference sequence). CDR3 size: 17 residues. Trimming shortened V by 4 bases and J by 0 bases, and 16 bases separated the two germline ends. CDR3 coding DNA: TGTGCCAGTAGTAGCCCGGGGGCAGACCATAGCAATCAGCCCCAGCATTTT. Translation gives CASSSPGADHSNQPQHF.

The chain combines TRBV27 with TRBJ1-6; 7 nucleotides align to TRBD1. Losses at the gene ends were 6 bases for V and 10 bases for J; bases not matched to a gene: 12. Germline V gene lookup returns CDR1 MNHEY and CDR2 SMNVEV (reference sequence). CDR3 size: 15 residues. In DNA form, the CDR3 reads TGTGCCAGCAGCACAGGGGTCCCGTTTACGTCACCCCTCCACTTT. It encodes CASSTGVPFTSPLHF.

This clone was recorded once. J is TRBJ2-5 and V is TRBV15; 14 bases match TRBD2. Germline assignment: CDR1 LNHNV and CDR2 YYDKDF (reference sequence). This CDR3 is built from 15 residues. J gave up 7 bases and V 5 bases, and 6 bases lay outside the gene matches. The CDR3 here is CATSGTSGSIGTQYF. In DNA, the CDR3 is TGTGCCACCAGCGGGACTAGCGGGAGCATTGGGACCCAGTACTTC.

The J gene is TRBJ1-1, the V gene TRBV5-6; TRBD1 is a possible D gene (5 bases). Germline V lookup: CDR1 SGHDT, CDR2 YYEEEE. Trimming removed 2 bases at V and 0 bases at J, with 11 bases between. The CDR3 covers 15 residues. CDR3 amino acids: CASSFPTDLNTEAFF. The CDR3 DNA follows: TGTGCCAGCAGCTTTCCGACAGATCTGAACACTGAAGCTTTCTTT.

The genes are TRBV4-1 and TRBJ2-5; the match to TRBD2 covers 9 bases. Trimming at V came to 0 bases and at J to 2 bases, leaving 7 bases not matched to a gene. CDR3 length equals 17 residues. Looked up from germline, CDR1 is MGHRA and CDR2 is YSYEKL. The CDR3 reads CASSQDPRLAVQETQYF. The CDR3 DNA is TGCGCCAGCAGCCAAGACCCAAGACTAGCGGTACAAGAGACCCAGTACTTC.

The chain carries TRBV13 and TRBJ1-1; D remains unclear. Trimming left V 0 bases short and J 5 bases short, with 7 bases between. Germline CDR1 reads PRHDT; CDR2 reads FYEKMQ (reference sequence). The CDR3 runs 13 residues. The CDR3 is CASSLGSPTEAFF. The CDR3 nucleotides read TGTGCCAGCAGCTTAGGCTCGCCGACTGAAGCTTTCTTT.

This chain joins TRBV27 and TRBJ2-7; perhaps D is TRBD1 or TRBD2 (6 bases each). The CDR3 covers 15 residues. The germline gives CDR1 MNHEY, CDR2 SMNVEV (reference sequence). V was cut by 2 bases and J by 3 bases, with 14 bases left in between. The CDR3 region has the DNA TGTGCCAGCAGTTTAAGGGGGGCCGTCAACTACGAGCAGTACTTC. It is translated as CASSLRGAVNYEQYF.

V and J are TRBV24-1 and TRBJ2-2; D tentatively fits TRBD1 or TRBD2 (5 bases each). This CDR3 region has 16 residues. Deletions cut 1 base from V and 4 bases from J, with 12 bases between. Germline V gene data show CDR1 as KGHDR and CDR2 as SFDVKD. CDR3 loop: CATSDFGDQSTGELFF. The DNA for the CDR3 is TGTGCCACCAGTGATTTTGGGGACCAATCCACCGGGGAGCTGTTTTTT.

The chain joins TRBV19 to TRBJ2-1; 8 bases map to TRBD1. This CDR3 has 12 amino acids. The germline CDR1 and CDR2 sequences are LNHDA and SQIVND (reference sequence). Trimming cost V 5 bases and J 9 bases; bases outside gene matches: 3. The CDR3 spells CASSRDRFEQFF. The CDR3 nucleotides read TGTGCCAGTAGTCGGGACAGGTTTGAGCAGTTCTTC.

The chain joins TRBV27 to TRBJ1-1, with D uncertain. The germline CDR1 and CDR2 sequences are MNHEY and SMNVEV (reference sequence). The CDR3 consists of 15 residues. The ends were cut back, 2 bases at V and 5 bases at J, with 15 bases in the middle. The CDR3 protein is CASSLSLFGGTEAFF. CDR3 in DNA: TGTGCCAGCAGTTTAAGTCTCTTCGGAGGGACTGAAGCTTTCTTT.

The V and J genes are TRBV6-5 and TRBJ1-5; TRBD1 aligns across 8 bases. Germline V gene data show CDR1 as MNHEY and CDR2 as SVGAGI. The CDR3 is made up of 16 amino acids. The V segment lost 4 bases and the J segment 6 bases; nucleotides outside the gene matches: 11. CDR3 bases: TGTGCCAGCAGTTCCGACCCGACAGGGGAGATTCAGCCCCAGCATTTT. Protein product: CASSSDPTGEIQPQHF.

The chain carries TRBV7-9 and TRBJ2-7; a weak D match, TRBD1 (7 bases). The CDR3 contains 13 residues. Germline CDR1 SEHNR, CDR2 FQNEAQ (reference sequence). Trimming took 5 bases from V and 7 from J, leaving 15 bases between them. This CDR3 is CASSPPQGGEQYF. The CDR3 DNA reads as TGTGCCAGCAGCCCTCCCCAGGGGGGAGAGCAGTACTTC.

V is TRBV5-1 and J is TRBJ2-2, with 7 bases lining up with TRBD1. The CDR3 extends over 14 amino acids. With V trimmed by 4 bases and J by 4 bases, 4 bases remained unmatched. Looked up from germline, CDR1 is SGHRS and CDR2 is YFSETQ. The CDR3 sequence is CASSLDRSTGELFF. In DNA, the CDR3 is TGCGCCAGCAGCCTGGACAGGAGCACCGGGGAGCTGTTTTTT. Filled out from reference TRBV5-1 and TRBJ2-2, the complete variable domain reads KAGVTQTPRYLIKTRGQQVTLSCSPISGHRSVSWYQQTPGQGLQFLFEYFSETQRNKGNFPGRFSGRQFSNSRSEMNVSTLELGDSALYLCASSLDRSTGELFFGEGSRLTVL.